This entry lists 13 T cell receptor beta chains sequenced from one sample in a study of blood T cell repertoires in COVID-19. Some clones are missing from TCRdb's copy, which holds only in-frame ones; the method was immunoSEQ multiplex PCR. The table includes about 300,000 clones, approximately 91% detected once. The sample consisted of peripheral blood. Receptors were obtained from a man younger than 30 with active or convalescent COVID-19.

This clone has a single count. The chain joins TRBV29-1 to TRBJ2-1; D unresolved. CDR3 size: 13 residues. CDR1 is SQVTM, CDR2 ANQGSEA, per germline. Trimming removed 7 bases at V and 5 bases at J, with 15 bases between. The CDR3 protein is CSAVDSRNNEQFF. The CDR3 DNA sequence: TGCAGCGCCGTAGACTCGCGTAACAATGAGCAGTTCTTC.

The rearrangement uses TRBV5-1 and TRBJ2-3; 8 bases map to TRBD2. Losses at the gene ends were 2 bases for V and 0 bases for J; bases not matched to a gene: 5. Germline V CDR1 and CDR2: SGHRS, YFSETQ. The CDR3 has 16 residues. Written as DNA, the CDR3 is TGCGCCAGCAGCTTAAGACAGCGGGGGAGCACAGATACGCAGTATTTT. This translates into CASSLRQRGSTDTQYF.

V usage is TRBV27 and J usage is TRBJ1-2; no definite D call. The V gene lost 3 bases and the J gene lost 1 base, with 6 bases spanning the gap. Germline CDR1 reads MNHEY; CDR2 reads SMNVEV (reference sequence). CDR3 length: 13 amino acids. The CDR3 region is CASSFGVNYGYTF. CDR3 in DNA: TGTGCCAGCAGTTTCGGGGTTAACTATGGCTACACCTTC.

V usage is TRBV7-8 and J usage is TRBJ2-7; D gene uncertain. CDR1 is SGHVS and CDR2 is FQNEAQ in the germline V gene. Trimming stripped 5 bases from V and 2 bases from J, with 10 bases between. The CDR3 contains 13 residues. The CDR3 here is CASSRAKTYEQYF. For the CDR3, the DNA is TGTGCCAGCAGCCGGGCCAAGACCTACGAGCAGTACTTC.

This chain links TRBV11-2 with TRBJ1-1; 7 bases agree with TRBD1. V shed 4 bases and J 0 bases; nucleotides not matched to a gene: 2. Germline V gene data show CDR1 as SGHAT and CDR2 as FQNNGV. This CDR3 has 14 amino acids. The CDR3 nucleotides read TGTGCCAGCAGCTCAGGGACAGTGAACACTGAAGCTTTCTTT. Amino acid sequence: CASSSGTVNTEAFF.

The chain recombines TRBV5-1 with TRBJ2-7; D possibly corresponds to TRBD2 (7 bases). Per germline, CDR1 SGHRS and CDR2 YFSETQ. This CDR3 contains 14 residues. V was cut by 7 bases and J by 0 bases, with 14 bases left in between. The CDR3 loop reads CASGGGGPSYEQYF. The CDR3 DNA sequence: TGCGCCAGCGGAGGGGGGGGTCCCTCCTACGAGCAGTACTTC.

For the CDR3, the DNA is TGTGCCACCAGCAGAGCCCCTAAGCTAAGCTACGAGCAGTACTTC. It encodes CATSRAPKLSYEQYF. The chain recombines TRBV15 with TRBJ2-7, with D hard to call. The ends were cut back, 1 base at V and 3 bases at J, with 13 bases in the middle. This CDR3 is 15 amino acids long. Germline CDR1 reads LNHNV; CDR2 reads YYDKDF (reference sequence).

V gene TRBV7-8 combines with J gene TRBJ1-5; 8 bases line up with TRBD1. Losses at the gene ends were 1 base for V and 2 bases for J; bases not matched to a gene: 1. CDR1 and CDR2 from the germline V gene are SGHVS and FQNEAQ. The CDR3 is 15 amino acids. The CDR3 DNA sequence: TGTGCCAGCAGCTTAGTGGGACAGGGCAATCAGCCCCAGCATTTT. It translates to CASSLVGQGNQPQHF.

This clone has a single count. The genes are TRBV5-8 and TRBJ2-3, with D tentatively TRBD2 (5 bases). This CDR3 contains 15 residues. Trimming removed 1 base from V and 0 bases from J, with 9 bases in between. CDR1 is SGHTS, CDR2 YDEGEE, per germline. The CDR3 protein is CASSLFGESTDTQYF. The DNA for the CDR3 is TGTGCCAGCAGCTTGTTTGGGGAGAGCACAGATACGCAGTATTTT. Using reference TRBV5-8 and TRBJ2-3 for the parts outside the CDR3, the full variable domain is EAGVTQSPTHLIKTRGQQATLRCSPISGHTSVYWYQQALGLGLQFLLWYDEGEERNRGNFPPRFSGRQFPNYSSELNVNALELEDSALYLCASSLFGESTDTQYFGPGTRLTVL.

This chain uses TRBV5-1 with TRBJ1-4, with D hard to call. Germline V CDR1 and CDR2: SGHRS, YFSETQ. V dropped 3 bases and J dropped 5 bases, with 8 bases sitting between them. The CDR3 contains 13 residues. The chain's CDR3 is CASSSDKNEKLFF. The DNA for the CDR3 is TGCGCCAGCAGCTCCGACAAAAATGAAAAACTGTTTTTT.

The J gene is TRBJ1-1, the V gene TRBV28; D unresolved. Germline-derived CDR1 and CDR2 are MDHEN and SYDVKM. This CDR3 contains 13 residues. Trimming cost V 4 bases and J 5 bases, with 11 bases left between them. CDR3 sequence: CASSSTHWTEAFF. In DNA form, the CDR3 reads TGTGCCAGCAGTTCAACACATTGGACTGAAGCTTTCTTT.

This clone was counted between two and nine times. This sequence joins TRBV4-1 and TRBJ1-2; the D gene is possibly TRBD1 (5 bases). The CDR3 is 15 amino acids. Trimming stripped 1 base from V and 3 bases from J, with 12 bases between. The germline V gene has CDR1 MGHRA and CDR2 YSYEKL. This CDR3 reads CASSQAATGDYGYTF. The CDR3 DNA reads as TGCGCCAGCAGCCAAGCGGCGACGGGGGACTATGGCTACACCTTC.

V is TRBV7-2 and J is TRBJ2-5, with TRBD2 as a possible D gene (6 bases). This CDR3 region has 13 residues. V was cut by 5 bases and J by 4 bases, with 11 bases left in between. CDR1 and CDR2 from the germline V gene are SGHTA and FQGNSA. Written as DNA, the CDR3 is TGTGCCAGCAGCCCGGGGGTACGAGAGACCCAGTACTTC. This translates into CASSPGVRETQYF. The entire variable domain, with the rest obtained from reference TRBV7-2 and TRBJ2-5, is as follows: GAGVSQSPSNKVTEKGKDVELRCDPISGHTALYWYRQSLGQGLEFLIYFQGNSAPDKSGLPSDRFSAERTGGSVSTLTIQRTQQEDSAVYLCASSPGVRETQYFGPGTRLLVL.